This TCR beta chain was identified in a study of T cell responses to AZD1222 COVID-19 vaccine. Whole-study findings and limits: Reports indicate that nearly half of spike-specific TCRs are directed at unmutated variant regions. Seropositive at baseline were only 5 or 6 AZD1222 recipients. Across the whole spike, CD4 TCRs peaked at regions 160-218 and 743-854.

As to this clone: Antigen specificity is unknown.

This CDR3 is 15 amino acids long. V shed 1 base, J shed 6 bases, and the junction held 5 bases outside the gene matches. In germline, CDR1 is LGHNA, CDR2 YSLEER. Sequencing used immunoSEQ multiplex PCR; TCRdb keeps in-frame clones, though not all of them. Among around 150,000 clones listed, roughly 90% were seen once. Pooling was applied to second doses at about 4 or about 12 weeks. Specimen: peripheral blood, collected 28 days after the second AZD1222 dose. The source of this sequence is an adult who received the AZD1222 COVID-19 vaccine. The genes are TRBV4-3 and TRBJ2-7; TRBD2 aligns across 11 bases. The DNA for the CDR3 is TGCGCCAGCAGCCAAGTTAGCGGGGGGGGTGGCGAGCAGTACTTC. Translation: CASSQVSGGGGEQYF.